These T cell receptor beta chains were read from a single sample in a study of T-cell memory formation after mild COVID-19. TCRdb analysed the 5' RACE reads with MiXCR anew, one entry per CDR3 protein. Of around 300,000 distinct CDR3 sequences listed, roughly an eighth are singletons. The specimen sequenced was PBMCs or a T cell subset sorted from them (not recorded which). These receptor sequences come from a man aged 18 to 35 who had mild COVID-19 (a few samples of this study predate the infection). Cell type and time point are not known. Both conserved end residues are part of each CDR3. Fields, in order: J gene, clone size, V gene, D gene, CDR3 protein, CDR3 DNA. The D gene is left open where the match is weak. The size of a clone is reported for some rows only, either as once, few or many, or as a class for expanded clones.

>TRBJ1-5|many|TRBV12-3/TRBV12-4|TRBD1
CASRIGTASNQPQHF
TGTGCCAGCAGGATCGGGACAGCCAGCAATCAGCCCCAGCATTTT
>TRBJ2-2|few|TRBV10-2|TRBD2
CASWDNSGGPGELFF
TGCGCCAGCTGGGATAATAGCGGGGGGCCCGGGGAGCTGTTTTTT
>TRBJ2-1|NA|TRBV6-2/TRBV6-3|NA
CASSYLVEYEQFF
TGTGCCAGCAGTTACTTGGTCGAATATGAGCAGTTCTTC
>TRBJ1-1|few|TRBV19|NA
CASSIHRNTEAFF
TGTGCCAGTAGTATTCACAGGAACACTGAAGCTTTCTTT
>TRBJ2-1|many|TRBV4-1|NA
CASSHYNEQFF
TGCGCCAGCAGCCACTACAATGAGCAGTTCTTC
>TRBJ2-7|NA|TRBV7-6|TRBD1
CASSLATGQAEQYF
TGTGCCAGCAGCTTAGCCACGGGACAGGCCGAGCAGTACTTC
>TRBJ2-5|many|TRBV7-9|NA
CASSLEVTGTQYF
TGTGCCAGCAGCTTAGAAGTGACGGGGACCCAGTACTTC
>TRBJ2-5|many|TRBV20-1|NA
CSAPEGDRTQYF
TGCAGTGCTCCGGAGGGGGACAGGACCCAGTACTTC
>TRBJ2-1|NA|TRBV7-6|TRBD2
CASTLQVGTTYNEQFF
TGTGCCAGCACCCTCCAGGTCGGGACTACATACAATGAGCAGTTCTTC
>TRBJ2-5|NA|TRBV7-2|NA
CASSARTWDQETQYF
TGTGCCAGCAGCGCCCGGACGTGGGACCAAGAGACCCAGTACTTC
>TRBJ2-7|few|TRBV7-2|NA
CATQARGSSYEQYF
TGTGCCACCCAAGCTCGGGGGAGCTCCTACGAGCAGTACTTC
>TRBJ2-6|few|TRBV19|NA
CASSSLDAAGANVLTF
TGTGCCAGTAGTAGCCTGGACGCAGCGGGGGCCAACGTCCTGACTTTC
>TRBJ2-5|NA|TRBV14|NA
CASSQGHIKYF
TGTGCCAGCAGCCAAGGACATATCAAGTACTTC
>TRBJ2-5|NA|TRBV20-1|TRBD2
CSASFSGGLQETQYF
TGCAGTGCTAGCTTTAGCGGGGGGCTCCAAGAGACCCAGTACTTC